The 24 T cell receptor beta chains listed next were all sequenced from one sample in a study of Graves' ophthalmopathy and Graves' hyperthyroidism. From RNA, the CDR3 regions of TCR beta chains were amplified and sequenced. RT-PCR with HTBI primers came first, then second-round multiplex PCR. TCRdb re-derived calls from the multiplex PCR reads in MiXCR, one entry per CDR3 protein. The top ten hold 11% of the sample, which has about 1.1 million distinct CDR3 sequences, approximately 35% seen once. Sequenced sample: peripheral blood or thyroid tissue (not recorded which). These receptor sequences come from an adult man with Graves' hyperthyroidism.

The V gene is TRBV4-1, the J gene TRBJ1-4, with 7 positions matching TRBD1. The CDR3 covers 15 residues. J gave up 8 bases and V 3 bases, and 9 bases lay outside the gene matches. Germline CDR1 and CDR2: MGHRA and YSYEKL. CDR3 region: CASSQDDREGEKLFF. The CDR3, as DNA: TGCGCCAGCAGCCAGGACGACAGGGAAGGCGAAAAACTGTTTTTT.

The chain joins TRBV7-9 to TRBJ1-2, with TRBD1 matching over 10 bases. This CDR3 is built from 14 residues. The germline V gene encodes CDR1 SEHNR and CDR2 FQNEAQ (reference sequence). V shed 1 base and J 7 bases; nucleotides not matched to a gene: 3. DNA of the CDR3: TGTGCCAGCAGCTTAGGGGACAGGGGTGCTGGCTACACCTTC. It translates to CASSLGDRGAGYTF. The full variable domain, in which reference TRBV7-9 and TRBJ1-2 provide the parts outside the CDR3, is DTGVSQNPRHKITKRGQNVTFRCDPISEHNRLYWYRQTLGQGPEFLTYFQNEAQLEKSRLLSDRFSAERPKGSFSTLEIQRTEQGDSAMYLCASSLGDRGAGYTFGSGTRLTVV.

V is TRBV20-1 and J is TRBJ1-5, with unresolved D. This CDR3 spans 13 amino acids. Between the trimmed V and J ends, which lost 3 bases and 4 bases, there was a span of 10 bases. From germline, CDR1 is DFQATT and CDR2 SNEGSKA (reference sequence). The CDR3 region has the DNA TGCAGTGCTAGCGCCCTGGGGAATCAGCCCCAGCATTTT. Translating it yields CSASALGNQPQHF.

The CDR3 nucleotides read TGTGCCAGTCGGGGGGGGCAGAGCTCTGGAAACACCATATATTTT. As protein: CASRGGQSSGNTIYF. The chain has TRBV11-2 and TRBJ1-3; TRBD1 is a possible D gene (6 bases). The CDR3 extends over 15 amino acids. Trimming took 9 bases from V and 0 from J, leaving 15 bases between them. CDR1 and CDR2 (germline): SGHAT, FQNNGV.

The chain uses TRBV30 and TRBJ1-1; tentatively, D is TRBD1 (5 bases). Germline loops: CDR1 GTSNPN, CDR2 SVGIG (reference sequence). The germline V and J ends were trimmed by 2 bases and 5 bases, with 12 bases remaining between them. This CDR3 is 13 amino acids long. CDR3 loop: CAWSLPGRTEAFF. The CDR3 nucleotides read TGTGCCTGGAGTTTGCCAGGGAGGACTGAAGCTTTCTTT.

Many counts were recorded for this clonotype. The rearrangement joins TRBV29-1 to TRBJ1-2, with D hard to call. Germline CDR1 and CDR2: SQVTM and ANQGSEA. CDR3 length: 12 amino acids. The V end lost 2 bases, the J end lost 3 bases, and 7 bases lay between the germline ends. The CDR3 protein is CSVERTDYGYTF. Written as DNA, the CDR3 is TGCAGCGTTGAACGTACGGACTATGGCTACACCTTC.

In its sample, this clonotype was seen many times. V and J are TRBV7-2 and TRBJ1-6; TRBD1 matches 7 bases. Germline V gives CDR1 SGHTA, CDR2 FQGNSA. The CDR3 is 17 residues long. Trimming cost V 1 base and J 7 bases; bases outside gene matches: 10. The CDR3 protein is CASSLVSSGTVNSPLHF. CDR3 nucleotides: TGTGCCAGCAGCTTAGTGAGCTCCGGGACAGTCAATTCACCCCTCCACTTT.

V usage is TRBV12-3 or TRBV12-4 and J usage is TRBJ1-5; no reliable D call. CDR3 length equals 14 residues. V was pared by 3 bases and J by 0 bases, with 6 bases between. The CDR3 region is CASSFKVSNQPQHF. The CDR3 DNA follows: TGTGCCAGCAGTTTTAAAGTTAGCAATCAGCCCCAGCATTTT.

This clonotype was seen once. The rearrangement joins TRBV10-3 to TRBJ2-1, with D perhaps matching TRBD2 (5 bases). This CDR3 spans 14 amino acids. Germline CDR1 and CDR2: ENHRY and SYGVKD. Trimming cost V 6 bases and J 3 bases, with 12 bases left between them. In nucleotides, the CDR3 is TGTGCCATCAGAGCAGCGGACCACTACAATGAGCAGTTCTTC. This sequence encodes CAIRAADHYNEQFF.

This clonotype was detected many times. V gene TRBV10-3 combines with J gene TRBJ1-1; D not certain. CDR3 length: 11 residues. The germline V gene has CDR1 ENHRY and CDR2 SYGVKD. Trimming cost V 4 bases and J 8 bases, with 8 bases left between them. CDR3 sequence (DNA): TGTGCCATCAGTGTAGGAAGGGAAGCTTTCTTT. This sequence encodes CAISVGREAFF.

This clonotype came up a few times. The chain couples TRBV5-5 to TRBJ2-5; D gene uncertain. Germline V CDR1 and CDR2: SGHKS, YYEKEE (reference sequence). V dropped 0 bases and J dropped 1 base, with 7 bases sitting between them. CDR3 length equals 14 residues. The CDR3 protein is CASSLVLLQETQYF. The CDR3 nucleotides read TGTGCCAGCAGCTTGGTCCTCCTCCAAGAGACCCAGTACTTC.

The rearrangement joins TRBV5-1 to TRBJ2-5; D not certain. The V gene lost 2 bases and the J gene lost 9 bases, with 11 bases spanning the gap. This CDR3 is built from 12 residues. CDR1 and CDR2 from the germline V gene are SGHRS and YFSETQ. DNA of the CDR3: TGCGCCAGCAGCTTTCGTGGGGTTTCCCAGTACTTC. It specifies CASSFRGVSQYF.

This clonotype has ten or more counts. This chain joins TRBV20-1 and TRBJ1-2; TRBD1 matches 10 bases. J gave up 5 bases and V 2 bases, and 8 bases lay outside the gene matches. CDR1 DFQATT and CDR2 SNEGSKA come from the germline V gene (reference sequence). The length of the CDR3 is 15 residues. The CDR3 sequence: CSARLRWDRGYGYTF. The CDR3 region has the DNA TGCAGTGCTAGATTGAGGTGGGACAGGGGTTATGGCTACACCTTC.

This clonotype occurred many times. A read error may produce the germline difference seen at one junction end. The rearrangement uses TRBV2 and TRBJ2-7, with D perhaps matching TRBD1 (6 bases). The germline V gene encodes CDR1 SNHLY and CDR2 FYNNEI. This CDR3 comprises 13 residues. CDR3 sequence: CASSEAPGSARGF. For the CDR3, the DNA is TGTGCCAGCAGTGAAGCCCCGGGGTCCGCCAGGGGCTTC.

This sequence joins TRBV13 and TRBJ2-7, with D possibly being TRBD2 (5 bases). The CDR3 is 13 residues long. Trimming removed 8 bases from V and 7 bases from J, with 18 bases in between. Germline V gene data show CDR1 as PRHDT and CDR2 as FYEKMQ (reference sequence). CDR3 in DNA: TGTGCCAGCGGGCAGGCGGGCAGTGGGGAGCAGTACTTC. It codes for CASGQAGSGEQYF.

Ten or more counts support this clonotype. V usage is TRBV5-1 and J usage is TRBJ1-6; no clear D. Germline V gene data show CDR1 as SGHRS and CDR2 as YFSETQ. Trimming took 0 bases from V and 8 from J, leaving 9 bases between them. The CDR3 is made up of 14 amino acids. The CDR3 sequence is CASSLVSTDSPLHF. The CDR3 DNA is TGCGCCAGCAGCTTGGTTTCTACAGATTCACCCCTCCACTTT.

The chain recombines TRBV25-1 with TRBJ1-2; D unclear. Germline CDR1 is MGHDK and CDR2 is SYGVNS. The CDR3 consists of 16 residues. V dropped 6 bases and J dropped 2 bases, with 19 bases sitting between them. In DNA, the CDR3 is TGTGCCAGCAGCGTTGACCGACCGGGCCACAACTATGGCTACACCTTC. Translation gives CASSVDRPGHNYGYTF.

In its sample, this clonotype was seen many times. The rearrangement uses TRBV20-1 and TRBJ2-7; unclear D gene. This CDR3 is built from 13 residues. The ends were cut back, 5 bases at V and 2 bases at J, with 13 bases in the middle. Germline-derived CDR1 and CDR2 are DFQATT and SNEGSKA (reference sequence). This CDR3 reads CSADPELAYEQYF. CDR3 DNA: TGCAGTGCTGATCCCGAGCTGGCCTACGAGCAGTACTTC.

CDR3 sequence (DNA): TGTGCCAGCAGTGACGCGTGGAACACAGATACGCAGTATTTT. Encoded protein: CASSDAWNTDTQYF. The chain recombines TRBV6-5 with TRBJ2-3; no clear D. The CDR3 has 14 amino acids. The germline V gene has CDR1 MNHEY and CDR2 SVGAGI. With 5 bases removed from V and 2 bases from J, the gap between germline ends came to 11 bases.

CDR3 protein: CASRKNRAPNQPQHF. The CDR3 nucleotides read TGTGCCAGCAGGAAAAACAGGGCCCCCAATCAGCCCCAGCATTTT. This chain links TRBV2 with TRBJ1-5; the D gene is possibly TRBD1 (6 bases). Germline values: CDR1 SNHLY, CDR2 FYNNEI. This CDR3 has 15 amino acids. With 6 bases removed from V and 3 bases from J, the gap between germline ends came to 15 bases.

The V gene is TRBV2, the J gene TRBJ2-7; D is unclear. The DNA end is more similar to TRBJ2-1, so the J call may be wrong. The CDR3 length is 13 residues. The V gene's germline CDR1 is SNHLY and CDR2 FYNNEI. CDR3 residues: CASSPETHGEQFF. CDR3 sequence (DNA): TGTGCCAGCAGTCCCGAGACACACGGTGAGCAGTTCTTC.

This clonotype was seen at least ten times. The CDR3 coding sequence is TGTGCCAGCAGCCGAAGACAGGGGATGAACACTGAAGCTTTCTTT. Translation: CASSRRQGMNTEAFF. This chain connects TRBV7-2 to TRBJ1-1; TRBD1 matches at 8 bases. V lost 5 bases and J lost 0; bases outside the gene matches: 5. CDR1 is SGHTA, CDR2 FQGNSA, per germline. The CDR3 totals 15 residues.

The chain combines TRBV12-3 or TRBV12-4 with TRBJ2-5; D might be TRBD1 (8 bases). The CDR3 length is 14 residues. The V and J ends lost 7 bases and 4 bases respectively, with 16 bases between them. The CDR3 protein is CASNSGGTGETQYF. Here the CDR3 DNA reads TGTGCCAGCAACTCCGGGGGGACAGGAGAGACCCAGTACTTC.

CDR3 in amino acids: CASSHEPGYGYTF. CDR3 bases: TGTGCCAGCAGCCATGAACCCGGGTATGGCTACACCTTC. The chain is built from TRBV14 and TRBJ1-2; D gene ambiguous. CDR3 length: 13 residues. Per germline, CDR1 SGHDN and CDR2 FVKESK. Trimming removed 3 bases at V and 5 bases at J, with 10 bases between. The full variable domain, in which reference TRBV14 and TRBJ1-2 provide the parts outside the CDR3, is EAGVTQFPSHSVIEKGQTVTLRCDPISGHDNLYWYRRVMGKEIKFLLHFVKESKQDESGMPNNRFLAERTGGTYSTLKVQPAELEDSGVYFCASSHEPGYGYTFGSGTRLTVV.